This TCR beta chain was identified during a study of shared clonotypes between healthy human individuals. Study outcomes and limitations: Sharing across four donors was seen in 4.5% to 6.5% of naive CD4 clonotypes.

There are a few counts of this clone. The antigen is undetermined. Here immunoSEQ multiplex PCR was the method, and the copy in TCRdb shows in-frame clones only, minus some. Altogether hundreds of thousands of clones are present, roughly 73% being singletons, with the ten largest covering under 2%. The sequenced sample was memory CD4+ T cells sorted from blood. Subset denoted: CD45RA-negative fraction. The sequence derives from a woman aged 30 to 39 in good health.

Here the CDR3 reads CASSPEGGAEAFF. In DNA, the CDR3 is TGTGCCAGCAGCCCGGAGGGAGGGGCTGAAGCTTTCTTT. The chain is built from TRBV11-2 and TRBJ1-1; D might be TRBD1 (5 bases). Between the trimmed V and J ends, which lost 5 bases and 6 bases, there was a span of 13 bases. The CDR3 is 13 residues long. Germline V lookup: CDR1 SGHAT, CDR2 FQNNGV.